These T cell receptor beta chains were read from a single sample in a study of shared clonotypes between healthy human individuals. Method: immunoSEQ multiplex PCR; TCRdb's copy keeps in-frame clones and lacks some. The data hold some 1,900,000 clones, with about 95% observed a single time. Material for sequencing was naive CD8+ T cells sorted from blood. These receptors were taken from a man younger than 35 in good health. Both conserved end residues are part of each CDR3. Each record gives: V gene, clone size, J gene, CDR3 protein. Clone size, where shown, is once, few, many, or a class for clones that have expanded.

TRBV7-2	NA	TRBJ2-2	CASSFSGRAETGELFF
TRBV11-3	once	TRBJ2-4	CASSRRGGPSGSPKNIQYF
TRBV18	NA	TRBJ2-2	CASSPEVAGELFF
TRBV11-2	NA	TRBJ2-7	CASSLALADEQYF
TRBV2	NA	TRBJ2-3	CASSEGRGTMGADTQYF
TRBV6-6	NA	TRBJ2-7	CASTTGQGYEQYF
TRBV5-6	once	TRBJ2-2	CASSLPTGELFF
TRBV7-9	NA	TRBJ2-6	CASSWDVNSGANVLTF
TRBV5-4	NA	TRBJ2-7	CASSWGLAYEQYF
TRBV7-9	NA	TRBJ2-1	CASSSADSYNEQFF
TRBV27	NA	TRBJ1-2	CASSSWTDQPLYGYTF
TRBV9	NA	TRBJ1-4	CASSGGTDLNEKLFF
TRBV19	NA	TRBJ1-1	CASSPGQGVPTEAFF
TRBV4-1	NA	TRBJ2-5	CASSQVPYSGRPPTEETQYF
TRBV6-5	few	TRBJ2-3	CASSYSERGLDTQYF
TRBV5-8	NA	TRBJ2-7	CASSSPRQGPTYEQYF
TRBV10-2	NA	TRBJ1-3	CASSDEAGNTIYF
TRBV5-6	NA	TRBJ2-2	CASTSSRDSTGELFF
TRBV9	once	TRBJ2-2	CASSVGLAGPGELFF
TRBV28	NA	TRBJ1-1	CASEVGMNTEAFF
TRBV5-1	NA	TRBJ2-7	CASSLAPGDYEQYF
TRBV28	NA	TRBJ2-7	CASSFPLVPYEQYF
TRBV4-1	NA	TRBJ2-1	CASSLSGLEYEQFF
TRBV27	NA	TRBJ2-7	CASSLLRESYEQYF
TRBV6-6	NA	TRBJ2-2	CASSYSNGGADGELFF
TRBV9	NA	TRBJ2-7	CASSGGDLRVYF
TRBV6-5	NA	TRBJ1-1	CASSYGVSYTEAFF
TRBV7-6	NA	TRBJ2-5	CASSLDKGGTGLETQYF
TRBV30	NA	TRBJ2-7	CAWNGKAGGSYEQYF
TRBV30	NA	TRBJ1-5	CAWSGSSGLNQPQHF
TRBV25-1	once	TRBJ2-2	CASSDNTGELFF
TRBV28	NA	TRBJ2-1	CASSLWTSGGVEQFF
TRBV27	NA	TRBJ1-6	CASSLTGPTNSPLHF
TRBV4-1	NA	TRBJ2-6	CASSQAMVTGGITSGANVLTF
TRBV10-2	once	TRBJ2-1	CASSEQFYNEQFF
TRBV6-6	NA	TRBJ2-7	CAAGEGSYEQYF
TRBV28	NA	TRBJ1-2	CASSTTGGQGGYTF
TRBV4-3	once	TRBJ2-1	CASSQGVLAGEGHEQFF
TRBV19	NA	TRBJ2-2	CATLAGVVTGELFF
TRBV9	NA	TRBJ2-3	CASSAAGVSTDTQYF
TRBV7-9	NA	TRBJ2-7	CASSSWTGGRDEQYF
TRBV19	NA	TRBJ2-7	CASNPGGLSYEQYF
TRBV9	NA	TRBJ2-7	CASSAYGTPYEYEQYF
TRBV19	NA	TRBJ2-7	CASSMGLAGGYEQYF
TRBV11-2	NA	TRBJ2-7	CASSSGQGTGYEQYF
TRBV6-5	NA	TRBJ2-5	CASSYSFSQETQYF
TRBV2	NA	TRBJ1-4	CASRLQGASANEKLFF
TRBV4-1	NA	TRBJ2-7	CASKPPLSYEQYF
TRBV6-1	NA	TRBJ2-7	CCPSISGTGIYEQYF
TRBV7-6	NA	TRBJ2-7	CASSATGTDEQYF
TRBV29-1	NA	TRBJ2-7	CSVSIPDRAYEQYF
TRBV5-1	NA	TRBJ2-7	CASSLPDSYEQYF
TRBV30	NA	TRBJ2-7	CAWSWGPVYEQYF
TRBV30	NA	TRBJ1-1	CAWSVFGKNTEAFF
TRBV10-2	NA	TRBJ1-6	CASTRLNNSPLHF
TRBV6-5	NA	TRBJ2-7	CASSYSSMGHEQYF
TRBV7-9	NA	TRBJ1-5	CADRKEGASNQPQHF
TRBV27	few	TRBJ1-5	CASSLYQGSPQHF
TRBV9	NA	TRBJ2-2	CASSVGPRVLAGGTATGELFF
TRBV6-1	once	TRBJ1-1	CASNAVGHTEAFF